A single sample is the source of the 20 T cell receptor beta chains below, sequenced in a study of blood T cell repertoires in COVID-19. Method: immunoSEQ multiplex PCR; TCRdb's copy keeps in-frame clones and lacks some. The table records tens of thousands of clones, 80% to 90% of them present only once. Sequencing was done on a sample of peripheral blood. These TCRs come from a man aged 55 to 70 with acute or convalescent COVID-19.

The chain combines TRBV19 with TRBJ1-1; TRBD1 agrees at 8 bases. This CDR3 comprises 16 residues. CDR1 is LNHDA and CDR2 is SQIVND in the germline V gene (reference sequence). V lost 5 bases and J lost 7; bases outside the gene matches: 15. In DNA, the CDR3 is TGTGCCAGTAGTGTCACTCCCGGGACAGGAGATCTTGAAGCTTTCTTT. Translation: CASSVTPGTGDLEAFF.

V usage is TRBV5-4 and J usage is TRBJ2-5; 9 bases are shared with TRBD2. This CDR3 has 16 residues. Germline trimming cut 0 bases from V and 1 base from J; bases unmatched to any gene: 4. The germline gives CDR1 SGHNT, CDR2 YYREEE (reference sequence). The CDR3 protein is CASSLGSGGSQETQYF. Written as DNA, the CDR3 is TGTGCCAGCAGCTTGGGTAGCGGGGGCAGCCAAGAGACCCAGTACTTC.

This chain links TRBV3-1 (or the pseudogene TRBV3-2) with TRBJ2-1, with TRBD1 as a possible D gene (5 bases). There are 15 residues in the CDR3. The V gene's germline CDR1 is LGHDT and CDR2 YNNKEL (reference sequence). V shed 1 base and J shed 10 bases, with 17 bases lying between them. Here the CDR3 DNA reads TGTGCCAGCAGCCAAGCTTGGGCCAGGGCTTCCGAGCAGTTCTTC. This sequence encodes CASSQAWARASEQFF.

This clone was picked up a small number of times. This sequence joins TRBV19 and TRBJ2-7, with 7 positions matching TRBD1. CDR3 length equals 13 residues. The V gene end was trimmed by 5 bases and the J gene end by 2 bases; junction bases not matched to a gene: 3. CDR1 is LNHDA and CDR2 is SQIVND in the germline V gene (reference sequence). Here the CDR3 reads CASSPTGAYEQYF. In DNA form, the CDR3 reads TGTGCCAGTAGTCCCACAGGGGCCTACGAGCAGTACTTC.

The chain links TRBV18 to TRBJ2-3; 7 bases fit TRBD1. Germline-derived CDR1 and CDR2 are KGHSH and LQKENI. This CDR3 contains 15 residues. V shed 2 bases and J 5 bases; nucleotides not matched to a gene: 7. The CDR3: CASSPGDRDGDTQYF. The DNA of the CDR3 is TGTGCCAGCTCACCAGGAGACAGGGATGGAGATACGCAGTATTTT.

The V call is TRBV3-1 (or the pseudogene TRBV3-2), the J call TRBJ2-7; 9 bases match TRBD1. This CDR3 has 17 residues. With V trimmed by 1 base and J by 9 bases, 16 bases remained unmatched. Germline loops: CDR1 LGHDT, CDR2 YNNKEL (reference sequence). The CDR3 sequence is CASSQGWDRVKRGVQYF. The CDR3 DNA reads TGTGCCAGCAGCCAAGGGTGGGACAGGGTAAAAAGGGGGGTGCAGTACTTC.

The chain recombines TRBV4-2 with TRBJ2-1, with 10 bases identical to TRBD2. The V and J ends lost 0 bases and 9 bases, in that order; junction bases with no gene match: 11. CDR1 LGHNA and CDR2 YNFKEQ come from the germline V gene. The CDR3 is made up of 17 amino acids. CDR3 region: CASSQDQGAGGRREQFF. The CDR3 region has the DNA TGTGCCAGCAGCCAAGATCAAGGAGCGGGGGGGCGGCGTGAGCAGTTCTTC.

In nucleotides, the CDR3 is TGTGCCAGCAGCTTCCGGGACAGGGGAGGCGGGGAGCTGTTTTTT. Translating gives CASSFRDRGGGELFF. V is TRBV11-3 and J is TRBJ2-2; 10 bases match TRBD1. The CDR3 loop spans 15 amino acids. Unmatched junction bases numbered 5, after V lost 3 bases and J lost 7 bases. CDR1 is SGHNT and CDR2 is YENEEA in the germline V gene.

This clone was seen a handful of times. This sequence joins TRBV6-5 and TRBJ2-1, with 11 bases that match TRBD2. Germline values: CDR1 MNHEY, CDR2 SVGAGI. The CDR3 loop spans 15 amino acids. V lost 5 bases to trimming and J lost 5 bases; unmatched junction nucleotides: 5. CDR3 DNA: TGTGCCAGCAGTACCGGGACTAGCGGTAACAATGAGCAGTTCTTC. It yields the protein CASSTGTSGNNEQFF.

The chain is built from TRBV2 and TRBJ2-6; TRBD1 matches at 8 bases. This CDR3 spans 17 amino acids. After removal of 7 bases from V and 0 bases from J, the junction contained 8 bases not matched to a gene. Germline assignment: CDR1 SNHLY and CDR2 FYNNEI. The CDR3 DNA is TGTGCCAGCATTGGGACAGGACTTTTCTCTGGGGCCAACGTCCTGACTTTC. Its protein is CASIGTGLFSGANVLTF.

This clone appeared a single time. This chain uses TRBV7-2 with TRBJ1-4, with 7 nucleotides matching TRBD1. V trimming: 5 bases; J trimming: 5 bases; junction bases outside the gene matches: 5. The germline gives CDR1 SGHTA, CDR2 FQGNSA. This CDR3 is built from 14 residues. DNA for the CDR3: TGTGCCAGCAGCAAAGACAGGGCAAATGAAAAACTGTTTTTT. It yields the protein CASSKDRANEKLFF.

V and J are TRBV5-5 and TRBJ2-2, with 11 bases that match TRBD1. Germline V gene sequence: CDR1 SGHKS, CDR2 YYEKEE (reference sequence). Trimming at V came to 4 bases and at J to 4 bases, leaving 3 bases not matched to a gene. The CDR3 contains 15 residues. This CDR3 reads CASSTGQGGTGELFF. In nucleotides, the CDR3 is TGTGCCAGCAGCACGGGACAGGGGGGCACCGGGGAGCTGTTTTTT.

This chain uses TRBV7-2 with TRBJ2-1, with D perhaps TRBD1 (6 bases). Germline values: CDR1 SGHTA, CDR2 FQGNSA. CDR3 length: 15 amino acids. The V end lost 5 bases, the J end lost 8 bases, and 19 bases lay between the germline ends. The CDR3 sequence: CASSLRQGYFDEQFF. CDR3 nucleotides: TGTGCCAGCAGCCTCCGTCAGGGGTATTTCGATGAGCAGTTCTTC.

The chain employs TRBV29-1 and TRBJ1-5; unclear D gene. The CDR3 spans 13 residues. Per germline, CDR1 SQVTM and CDR2 ANQGSEA. V gave up 6 bases and J gave up 3 bases, with 12 bases separating them. CDR3 sequence: CSVSTGFNQPQHF. CDR3 bases: TGCAGCGTCAGTACGGGGTTCAATCAGCCCCAGCATTTT.

The chain carries TRBV24-1 and TRBJ2-1, with 8 bases that match TRBD1. The J segment lost 0 bases and the V segment lost 6 bases, leaving 3 bases of the junction unmatched. The CDR3 has 15 residues. Germline lookup yields CDR1 KGHDR and CDR2 SFDVKD. The chain's CDR3 is CATSPGTGSYNEQFF. The CDR3 DNA is TGTGCCACCAGTCCCGGGACAGGCTCCTACAATGAGCAGTTCTTC.

In DNA, the CDR3 is TGTGCCAGCAGCCCCGGGGACAGGGACGGAGATGAGCAGTTCTTC. This gives the protein CASSPGDRDGDEQFF. The V call is TRBV7-9, the J call TRBJ2-1; 9 bases line up with TRBD1. The CDR3 is made up of 15 amino acids. Germline V gene lookup returns CDR1 SEHNR and CDR2 FQNEAQ (reference sequence). Trimming took 5 bases from V and 8 from J; bases not matched to a gene: 10. Supplemented by reference TRBV7-9 and TRBJ2-1, the full variable domain reads DTGVSQNPRHKITKRGQNVTFRCDPISEHNRLYWYRQTLGQGPEFLTYFQNEAQLEKSRLLSDRFSAERPKGSFSTLEIQRTEQGDSAMYLCASSPGDRDGDEQFFGPGTRLTVL.

The J gene is TRBJ1-1, the V gene TRBV7-2; D is undetermined. Trimming removed 2 bases at V and 2 bases at J, with 9 bases between. The CDR3 length is 14 residues. Germline V gene lookup returns CDR1 SGHTA and CDR2 FQGNSA. The CDR3 bases are TGTGCCAGCAGCTTAAGTAACAGAAACACTGAAGCTTTCTTT. This encodes CASSLSNRNTEAFF.

V is TRBV4-2 and J is TRBJ1-5; 10 positions agree with TRBD1. This CDR3 has 16 residues. Germline V gene lookup returns CDR1 LGHNA and CDR2 YNFKEQ. After removal of 3 bases from V and 2 bases from J, the junction contained 4 bases not matched to a gene. The CDR3 here is CASSQTGGEGNQPQHF. For the CDR3, the DNA is TGTGCCAGCAGCCAGACAGGGGGCGAGGGCAATCAGCCCCAGCATTTT.

The rearrangement joins TRBV5-4 to TRBJ2-1; D is possibly TRBD2 (5 bases). Germline assignment: CDR1 SGHNT and CDR2 YYREEE (reference sequence). V shed 2 bases and J shed 4 bases, with 10 bases lying between them. The CDR3 is 14 amino acids. CDR3 amino acids: CASSFYGIYNEQFF. DNA of the CDR3: TGTGCCAGCAGCTTTTACGGGATTTACAATGAGCAGTTCTTC.

This clone was observed a single time. V and J are TRBV4-2 and TRBJ1-3; TRBD1 might be the D (5 bases). This CDR3 comprises 16 residues. Trimming pared 0 bases from V and 0 bases from J, leaving 9 bases between. Germline-derived CDR1 and CDR2 are LGHNA and YNFKEQ. CDR3 DNA: TGTGCCAGCAGCCAAGAGGGGCGGTTCTCTGGAAACACCATATATTTT. This codes for CASSQEGRFSGNTIYF.